The T cell receptor beta chain described here comes from a study of blood T cell repertoires in COVID-19. Overall study context: The United States, Italy and Spain supplied acute and convalescent COVID-19 samples.

The sample holds one count of this clone. V was trimmed by 2 bases and J by 0 bases, leaving 13 bases between them. The CDR3 runs 16 residues. The V gene's germline CDR1 is MDHEN and CDR2 SYDVKM. The table came from immunoSEQ multiplex PCR; TCRdb's copy has only in-frame clones and leaves some out. The sample lists around 310,000 clones; around 91% were seen once. The TCR comes from a woman between 40 and 55 years old with COVID-19, enrolled during active disease. The sequenced sample consisted of peripheral blood. The chain joins TRBV28 to TRBJ1-1; D may be TRBD1 (5 bases). The CDR3 DNA sequence: TGTGCCAGCAGTTTAAGGTTAGGGGCCCTGAACACTGAAGCTTTCTTT. This codes for CASSLRLGALNTEAFF.